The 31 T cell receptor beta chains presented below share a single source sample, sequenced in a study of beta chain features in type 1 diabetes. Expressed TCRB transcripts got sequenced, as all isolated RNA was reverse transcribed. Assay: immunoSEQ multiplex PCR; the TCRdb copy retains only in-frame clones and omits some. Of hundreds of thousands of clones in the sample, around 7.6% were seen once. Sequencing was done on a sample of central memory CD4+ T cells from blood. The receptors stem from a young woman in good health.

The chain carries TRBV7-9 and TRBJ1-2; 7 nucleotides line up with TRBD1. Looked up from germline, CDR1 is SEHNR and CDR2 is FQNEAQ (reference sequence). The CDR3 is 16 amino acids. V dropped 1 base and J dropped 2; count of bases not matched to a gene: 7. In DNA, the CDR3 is TGTGCCAGCAGCTTAGGAGGGACAGCCGGCAACTATGGCTACACCTTC. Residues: CASSLGGTAGNYGYTF. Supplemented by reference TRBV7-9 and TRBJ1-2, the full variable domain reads DTGVSQNPRHKITKRGQNVTFRCDPISEHNRLYWYRQTLGQGPEFLTYFQNEAQLEKSRLLSDRFSAERPKGSFSTLEIQRTEQGDSAMYLCASSLGGTAGNYGYTFGSGTRLTVV.

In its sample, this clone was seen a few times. Written as DNA, the CDR3 is TGTGCCAGCAGCTCAAGGGGGACAGACTACGAGCAGTACTTC. It is translated as CASSSRGTDYEQYF. This chain joins TRBV7-9 and TRBJ2-7, with TRBD1 matching over 7 bases. The CDR3 is 14 amino acids. Germline V gene sequence: CDR1 SEHNR, CDR2 FQNEAQ (reference sequence). V lost 4 bases, J lost 3 bases, and 6 bases stayed unmatched. The whole variable domain, remainder taken from reference TRBV7-9 and TRBJ2-7, is DTGVSQNPRHKITKRGQNVTFRCDPISEHNRLYWYRQTLGQGPEFLTYFQNEAQLEKSRLLSDRFSAERPKGSFSTLEIQRTEQGDSAMYLCASSSRGTDYEQYFGPGTRLTVT.

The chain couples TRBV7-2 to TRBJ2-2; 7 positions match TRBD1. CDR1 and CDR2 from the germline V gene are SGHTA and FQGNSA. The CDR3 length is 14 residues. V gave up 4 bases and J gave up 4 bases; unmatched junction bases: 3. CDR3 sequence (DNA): TGTGCCAGCAGCTCCTACAGGGGCACCGGGGAGCTGTTTTTT. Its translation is CASSSYRGTGELFF.

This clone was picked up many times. This chain's CDR3 is CASSPMGYQETQYF. As DNA, the CDR3 is TGTGCCAGCAGCCCGATGGGGTACCAAGAGACCCAGTACTTC. This chain uses TRBV5-4 with TRBJ2-5; no firm D call. V lost 4 bases and J 0 bases, leaving 10 bases between the germline ends. Germline CDR1 reads SGHNT; CDR2 reads YYREEE (reference sequence). This CDR3 spans 14 amino acids. Full variable domain (remainder filled in from reference TRBV5-4 and TRBJ2-5): ETGVTQSPTHLIKTRGQQVTLRCSSQSGHNTVSWYQQALGQGPQFIFQYYREEENGRGNFPPRFSGLQFPNYSSELNVNALELDDSALYLCASSPMGYQETQYFGPGTRLLVL.

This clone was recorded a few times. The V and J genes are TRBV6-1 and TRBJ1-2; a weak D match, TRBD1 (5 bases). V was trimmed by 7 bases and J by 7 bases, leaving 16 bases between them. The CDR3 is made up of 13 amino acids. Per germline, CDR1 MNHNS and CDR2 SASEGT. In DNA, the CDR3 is TGTGCCAGCACCGGTAGGGGCATGAGTGGCTACACCTTC. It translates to CASTGRGMSGYTF.

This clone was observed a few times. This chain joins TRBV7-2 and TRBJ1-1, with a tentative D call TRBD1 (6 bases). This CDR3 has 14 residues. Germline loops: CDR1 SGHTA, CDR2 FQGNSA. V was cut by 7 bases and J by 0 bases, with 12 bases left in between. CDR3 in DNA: TGTGCCAGCACCGTAGACAGGATGAACACTGAAGCTTTCTTT. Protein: CASTVDRMNTEAFF. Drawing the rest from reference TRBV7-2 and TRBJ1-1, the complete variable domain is GAGVSQSPSNKVTEKGKDVELRCDPISGHTALYWYRQSLGQGLEFLIYFQGNSAPDKSGLPSDRFSAERTGGSVSTLTIQRTQQEDSAVYLCASTVDRMNTEAFFGQGTRLTVV.

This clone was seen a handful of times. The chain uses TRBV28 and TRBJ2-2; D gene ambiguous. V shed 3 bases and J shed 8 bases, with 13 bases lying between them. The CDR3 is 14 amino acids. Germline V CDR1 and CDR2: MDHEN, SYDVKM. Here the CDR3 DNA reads TGTGCCAGCAGTTTGAACGGCTTCGGGGGGGAGCTGTTTTTT. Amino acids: CASSLNGFGGELFF.

Here the CDR3 reads CASHEPVRDPGETQYF. The CDR3, as DNA: TGTGCCAGCCACGAACCTGTCCGGGACCCTGGAGAGACCCAGTACTTC. The V and J genes are TRBV7-9 and TRBJ2-5, with D perhaps TRBD1 or TRBD2 (5 bases each). Germline V gene sequence: CDR1 SEHNR, CDR2 FQNEAQ (reference sequence). CDR3 length: 16 amino acids. The germline V and J ends were trimmed by 8 bases and 4 bases, with 23 bases remaining between them.

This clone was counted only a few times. CDR3 DNA: TGTGCCAGCAGCTTCGCAGGGAACGAGCAGTACTTC. Translating gives CASSFAGNEQYF. The V gene is TRBV11-2, the J gene TRBJ2-7; tentatively, D is TRBD1 (5 bases). CDR1 and CDR2 from the germline V gene are SGHAT and FQNNGV. CDR3 size: 12 residues. Trimming removed 3 bases from V and 5 bases from J, with 8 bases in between.

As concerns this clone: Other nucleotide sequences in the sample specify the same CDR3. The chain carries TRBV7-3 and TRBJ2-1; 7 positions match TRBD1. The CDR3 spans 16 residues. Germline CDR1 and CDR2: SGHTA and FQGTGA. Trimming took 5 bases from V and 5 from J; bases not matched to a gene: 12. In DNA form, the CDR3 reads TGTGCCAGCAGCCCACGACAGGGTGGGGGCCACAATGAGCAGTTCTTC. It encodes CASSPRQGGGHNEQFF.

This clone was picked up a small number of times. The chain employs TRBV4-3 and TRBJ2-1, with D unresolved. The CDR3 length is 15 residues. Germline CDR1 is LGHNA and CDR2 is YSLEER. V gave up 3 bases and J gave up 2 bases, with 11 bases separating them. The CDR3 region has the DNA TGCGCCAGCAGCCAGGAACCTGGAGCCTACAATGAGCAGTTCTTC. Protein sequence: CASSQEPGAYNEQFF.

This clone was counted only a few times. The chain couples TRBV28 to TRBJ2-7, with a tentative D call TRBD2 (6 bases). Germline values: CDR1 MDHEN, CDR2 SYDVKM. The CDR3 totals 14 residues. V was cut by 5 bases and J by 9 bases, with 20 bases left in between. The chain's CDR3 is CASSVLAAYEGQYF. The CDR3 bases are TGTGCCAGCAGTGTATTAGCGGCTTACGAAGGGCAGTACTTC.

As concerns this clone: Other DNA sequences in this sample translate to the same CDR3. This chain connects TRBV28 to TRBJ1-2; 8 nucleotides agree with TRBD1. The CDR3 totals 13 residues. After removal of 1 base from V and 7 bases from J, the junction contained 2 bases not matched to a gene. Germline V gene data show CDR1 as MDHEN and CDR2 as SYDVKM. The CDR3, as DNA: TGTGCCAGCAGTTTATTGACAGGGGTTGGCTACACCTTC. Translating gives CASSLLTGVGYTF.

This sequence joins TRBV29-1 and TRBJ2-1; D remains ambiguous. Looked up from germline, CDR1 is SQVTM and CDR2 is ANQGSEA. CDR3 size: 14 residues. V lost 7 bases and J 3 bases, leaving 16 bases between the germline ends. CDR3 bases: TGCAGCGCTGGTCCAGGCCCCTACTACAATGAGCAGTTCTTC. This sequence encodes CSAGPGPYYNEQFF.

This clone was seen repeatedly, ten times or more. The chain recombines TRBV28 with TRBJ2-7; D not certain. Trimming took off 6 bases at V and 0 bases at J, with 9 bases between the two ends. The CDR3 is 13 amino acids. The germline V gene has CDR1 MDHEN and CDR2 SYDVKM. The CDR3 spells CASRPVGSYEQYF. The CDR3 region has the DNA TGTGCCAGCAGACCCGTTGGCTCCTACGAGCAGTACTTC.

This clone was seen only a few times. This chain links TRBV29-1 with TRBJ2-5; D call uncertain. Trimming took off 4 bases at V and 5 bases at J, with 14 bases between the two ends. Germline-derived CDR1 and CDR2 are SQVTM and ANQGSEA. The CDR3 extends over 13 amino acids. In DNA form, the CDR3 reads TGCAGCGTTGGCAGCGTCGCTGGGGAGACCCAGTACTTC. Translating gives CSVGSVAGETQYF.

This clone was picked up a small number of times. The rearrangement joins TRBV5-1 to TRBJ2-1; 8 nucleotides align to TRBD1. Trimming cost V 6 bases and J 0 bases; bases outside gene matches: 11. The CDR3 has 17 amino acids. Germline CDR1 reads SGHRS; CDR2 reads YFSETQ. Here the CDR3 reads CASKTGAIFSSYNEQFF. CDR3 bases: TGCGCCAGCAAGACAGGGGCCATTTTCAGCTCCTACAATGAGCAGTTCTTC.

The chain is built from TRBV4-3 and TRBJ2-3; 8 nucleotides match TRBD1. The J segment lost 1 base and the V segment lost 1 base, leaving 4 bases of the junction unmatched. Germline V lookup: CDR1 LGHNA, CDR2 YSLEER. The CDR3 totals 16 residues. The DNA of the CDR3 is TGCGCCAGCAGCCAAGCGCCGGGACAGGGCACAGATACGCAGTATTTT. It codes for CASSQAPGQGTDTQYF.

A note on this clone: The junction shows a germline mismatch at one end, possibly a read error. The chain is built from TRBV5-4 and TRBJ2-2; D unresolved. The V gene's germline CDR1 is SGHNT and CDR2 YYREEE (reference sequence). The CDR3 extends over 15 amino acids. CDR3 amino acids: CASSQEFYNTGELFF. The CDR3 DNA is TGCGCCAGCAGCCAAGAATTTTACAACACCGGGGAGCTGTTTTTT.

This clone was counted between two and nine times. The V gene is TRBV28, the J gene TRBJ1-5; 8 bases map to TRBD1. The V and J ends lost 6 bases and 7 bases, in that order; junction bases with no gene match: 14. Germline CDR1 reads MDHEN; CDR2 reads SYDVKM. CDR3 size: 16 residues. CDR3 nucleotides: TGTGCCAGCAGGCGCGGCGGCACAGGGGGAGGACAGCCCCAGCATTTT. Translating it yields CASRRGGTGGGQPQHF.

CDR3 in DNA: TGTGCCAGCAGCTTCTACAGGGGTATCACCTACAATGAGCAGTTCTTC. It specifies CASSFYRGITYNEQFF. The chain is built from TRBV7-9 and TRBJ2-1, with 7 bases fitting TRBD1. This CDR3 comprises 16 residues. Germline lookup yields CDR1 SEHNR and CDR2 FQNEAQ (reference sequence). Trimming removed 3 bases from V and 2 bases from J; junction bases left unmatched: 7.

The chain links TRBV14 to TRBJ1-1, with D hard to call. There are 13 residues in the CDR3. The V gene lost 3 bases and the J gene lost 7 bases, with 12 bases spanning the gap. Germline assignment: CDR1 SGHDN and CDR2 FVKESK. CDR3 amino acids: CASSHGVGGEAFF. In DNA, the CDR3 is TGTGCCAGCAGCCACGGGGTGGGTGGTGAAGCTTTCTTT.

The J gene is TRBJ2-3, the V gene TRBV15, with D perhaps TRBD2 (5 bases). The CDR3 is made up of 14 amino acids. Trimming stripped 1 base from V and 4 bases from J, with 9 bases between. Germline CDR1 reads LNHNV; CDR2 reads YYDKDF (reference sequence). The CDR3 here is CATSRAPGSDTQYF. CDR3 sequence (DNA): TGTGCCACCAGCAGAGCCCCGGGATCAGATACGCAGTATTTT.

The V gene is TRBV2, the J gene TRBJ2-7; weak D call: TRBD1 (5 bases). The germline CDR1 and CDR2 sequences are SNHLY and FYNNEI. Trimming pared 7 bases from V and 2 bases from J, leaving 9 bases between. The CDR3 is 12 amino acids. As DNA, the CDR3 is TGTGCCAGCAAAGGACAAGCCTACGAGCAGTACTTC. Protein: CASKGQAYEQYF.

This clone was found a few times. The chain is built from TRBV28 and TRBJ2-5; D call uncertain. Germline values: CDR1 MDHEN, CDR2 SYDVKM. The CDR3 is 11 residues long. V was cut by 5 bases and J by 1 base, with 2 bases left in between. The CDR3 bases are TGTGCCAGCAGTCCCCAAGAGACCCAGTACTTC. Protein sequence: CASSPQETQYF.

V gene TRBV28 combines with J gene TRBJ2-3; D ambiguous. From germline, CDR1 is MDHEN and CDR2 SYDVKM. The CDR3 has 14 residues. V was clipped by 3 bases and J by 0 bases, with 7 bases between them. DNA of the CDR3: TGTGCCAGCAGTTTCATTGCTAGCACAGATACGCAGTATTTT. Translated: CASSFIASTDTQYF.

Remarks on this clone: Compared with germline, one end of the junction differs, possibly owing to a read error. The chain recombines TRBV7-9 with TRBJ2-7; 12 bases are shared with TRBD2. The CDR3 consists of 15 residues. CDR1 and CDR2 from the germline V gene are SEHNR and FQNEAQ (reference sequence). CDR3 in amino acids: CASSQGASGRDEQYF. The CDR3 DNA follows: TGCGCCAGCAGCCAAGGGGCTAGCGGGAGGGACGAGCAGTACTTC.

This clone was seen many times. CDR3 region: CASSPDFLLSYEQYF. CDR3 bases: TGTGCCAGCAGCCCGGACTTCCTCCTCTCCTACGAGCAGTACTTC. J is TRBJ2-7 and V is TRBV7-2; perhaps TRBD2 as D (5 bases). Germline V CDR1 and CDR2: SGHTA, FQGNSA. The CDR3 is 15 residues long. V was shortened by 5 bases and J by 0 bases, with 14 bases between the two germline ends.

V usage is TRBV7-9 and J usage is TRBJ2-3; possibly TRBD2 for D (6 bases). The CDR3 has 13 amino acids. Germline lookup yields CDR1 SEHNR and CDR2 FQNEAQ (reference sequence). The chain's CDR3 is CASGVVGTDTQYF. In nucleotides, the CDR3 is TGTGCTAGCGGAGTCGTGGGCACAGATACGCAGTATTTT.

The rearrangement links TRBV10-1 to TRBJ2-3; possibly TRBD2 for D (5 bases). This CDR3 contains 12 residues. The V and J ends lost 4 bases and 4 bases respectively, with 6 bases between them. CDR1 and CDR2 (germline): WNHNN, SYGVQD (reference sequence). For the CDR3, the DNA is TGCGCCAGCAGTGGAGGGTCAGATACGCAGTATTTT. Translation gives CASSGGSDTQYF.

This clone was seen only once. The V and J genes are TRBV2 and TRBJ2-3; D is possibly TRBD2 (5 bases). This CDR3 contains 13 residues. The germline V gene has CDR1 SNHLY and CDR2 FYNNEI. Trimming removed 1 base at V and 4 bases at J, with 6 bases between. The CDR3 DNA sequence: TGTGCCAGCAGTGAAGAGAGGGCAGATACGCAGTATTTT. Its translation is CASSEERADTQYF.